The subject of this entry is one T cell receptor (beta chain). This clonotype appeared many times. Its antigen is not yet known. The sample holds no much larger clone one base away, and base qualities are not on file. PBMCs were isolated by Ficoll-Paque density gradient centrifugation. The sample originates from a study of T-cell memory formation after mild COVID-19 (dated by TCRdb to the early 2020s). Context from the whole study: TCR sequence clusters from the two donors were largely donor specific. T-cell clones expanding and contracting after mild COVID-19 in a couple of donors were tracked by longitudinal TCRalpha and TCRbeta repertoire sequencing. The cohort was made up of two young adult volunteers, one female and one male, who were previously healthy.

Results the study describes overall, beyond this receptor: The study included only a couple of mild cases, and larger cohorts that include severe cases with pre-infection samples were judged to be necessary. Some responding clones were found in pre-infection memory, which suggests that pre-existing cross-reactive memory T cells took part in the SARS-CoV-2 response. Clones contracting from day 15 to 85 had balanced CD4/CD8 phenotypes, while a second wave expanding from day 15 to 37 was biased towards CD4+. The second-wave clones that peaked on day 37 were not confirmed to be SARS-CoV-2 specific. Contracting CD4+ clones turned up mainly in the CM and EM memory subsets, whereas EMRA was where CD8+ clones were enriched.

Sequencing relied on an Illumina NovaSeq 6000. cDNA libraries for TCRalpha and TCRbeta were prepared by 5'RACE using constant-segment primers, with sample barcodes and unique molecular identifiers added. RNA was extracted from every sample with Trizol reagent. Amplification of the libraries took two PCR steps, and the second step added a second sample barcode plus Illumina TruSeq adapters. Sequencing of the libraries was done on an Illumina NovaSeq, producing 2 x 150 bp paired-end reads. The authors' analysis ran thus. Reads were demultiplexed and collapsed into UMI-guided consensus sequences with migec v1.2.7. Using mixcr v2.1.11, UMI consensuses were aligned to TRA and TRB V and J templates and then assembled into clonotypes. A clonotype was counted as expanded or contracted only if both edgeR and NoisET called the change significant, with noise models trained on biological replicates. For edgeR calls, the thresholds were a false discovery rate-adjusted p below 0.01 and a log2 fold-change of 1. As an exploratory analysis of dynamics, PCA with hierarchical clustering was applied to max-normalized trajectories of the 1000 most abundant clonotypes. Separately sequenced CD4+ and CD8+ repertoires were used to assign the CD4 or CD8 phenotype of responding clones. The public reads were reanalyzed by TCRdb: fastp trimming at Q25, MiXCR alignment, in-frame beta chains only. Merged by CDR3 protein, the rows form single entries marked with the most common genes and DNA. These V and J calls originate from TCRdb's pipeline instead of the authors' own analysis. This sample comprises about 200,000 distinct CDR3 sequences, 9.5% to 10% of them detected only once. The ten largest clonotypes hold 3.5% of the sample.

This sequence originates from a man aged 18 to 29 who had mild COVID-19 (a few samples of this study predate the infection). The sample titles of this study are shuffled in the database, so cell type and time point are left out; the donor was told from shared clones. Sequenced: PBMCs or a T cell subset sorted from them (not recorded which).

The CDR3 is CASSLAASGTGELFF. The nucleotide sequence reads TGTGCCAGCAGCTTAGCGGCTAGCGGTACCGGGGAGCTGTTTTTT. The sequence joins TRBV7-3 to TRBJ2-2, and 7 junctional nucleotides match TRBD2. Including cysteine and phenylalanine, the CDR3 has 15 amino acids. The only DNA kept is the CDR3, 45 bases in frame from the first base. V is pruned by 2 bases and J by 5 bases, leaving 5 bases of the junction without a gene match. For CDR1 and CDR2, the germline V gene lists SGHTA and FQGTGA.